A selection of T cell receptor beta chains follows, all from one sample in a study of OX40 agonist ivuxolimab in advanced cancers. Profiled with immunoSEQ multiplex PCR; TCRdb holds only in-frame clones, not every one. The data hold 70,000 to 100,000 clones, with about 87% observed a single time. This specimen was CD4+ or CD8+ T cells sorted from blood, taken in a trial of the OX40 agonist ivuxolimab. The origin of the receptors is an adult with an advanced solid tumor such as melanoma, head and neck, liver or kidney cancer. CDR3s include the opening cysteine and the closing phenylalanine or tryptophan. The order of the fields is J gene, V gene, D gene, CDR3 protein. A D gene is named only where the DNA matches it firmly.

TRBJ2-2 TRBV29-1 TRBD1 CSVEGTGNTGELFF
TRBJ2-5 TRBV5-8 . CASREGTGPSNF
TRBJ2-7 TRBV27 . CASRLGYEQYF
TRBJ2-1 TRBV6-5 . CASSYSISYNEQFF
TRBJ1-1 TRBV11-3 . CASSLVGTEAFF
TRBJ2-1 TRBV7-9 TRBD1 CASSSEVRGRSNEQFF
TRBJ1-1 TRBV28 . CASSLPVTMNTEAFF
TRBJ1-5 TRBV19 . CASSIAPPGPEPNQPQHF
TRBJ1-2 TRBV6-5 . CASWGVYGYTF
TRBJ2-1 TRBV7-9 . CASSFGSEQFF
TRBJ1-3 TRBV7-9 . CASSLGATVSGNTIYF
TRBJ2-4 TRBV19 . CASSTLGEDRAKNIQYF
TRBJ2-2 TRBV7-3 TRBD2 CASSLAGADGELFF
TRBJ2-7 TRBV21-1 . CASSKAESPFGPGQGDYEQYF
TRBJ2-5 TRBV6-1 . CASSRGTDQETQYF